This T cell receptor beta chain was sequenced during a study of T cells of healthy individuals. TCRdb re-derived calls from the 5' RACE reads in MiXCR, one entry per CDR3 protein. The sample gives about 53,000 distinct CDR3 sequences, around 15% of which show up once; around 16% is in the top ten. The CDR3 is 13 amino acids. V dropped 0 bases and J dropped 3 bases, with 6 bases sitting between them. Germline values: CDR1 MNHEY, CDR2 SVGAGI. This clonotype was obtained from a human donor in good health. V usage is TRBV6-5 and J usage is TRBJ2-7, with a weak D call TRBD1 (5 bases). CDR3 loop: CASSYSGHYEQYF. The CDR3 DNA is TGTGCCAGCAGTTACTCAGGACACTACGAGCAGTACTTC.